The 20 T cell receptor beta chains below come from one sample, sequenced in a study of T cells after yellow fever vaccination (dated by TCRdb to between 2018 and 2021). Library method: 5' RACE. The data were produced on an Illumina NovaSeq 6000. The raw public data were reprocessed by TCRdb itself: fastp quality trimming at Q25, MiXCR clonotype calling, in-frame beta chains only. Merged by CDR3 protein, the rows form single entries marked with the most common genes and DNA. The sample table holds over 250,000 distinct CDR3 sequences, of which 4.1% were seen once. Of the sample, roughly 25% is held by the ten largest clones. Read against the paper, the sample's treatment or condition label means: live attenuated yellow fever vaccine strain. The sequences come from PBMCs, collected 5 days after the yellow fever booster vaccination. Source of these receptors: a man younger than 30 who received the YFV17D yellow fever vaccine.

The chain is built from TRBV29-1 and TRBJ1-1; D possibly corresponds to TRBD1 (5 bases). Trimming took 7 bases from V and 6 from J, leaving 18 bases between them. CDR3 length: 13 residues. Germline lookup yields CDR1 SQVTM and CDR2 ANQGSEA. CDR3 region: CSASRDLTSEAFF. Written as DNA, the CDR3 is TGCAGCGCCTCCCGGGACCTCACCTCTGAAGCTTTCTTT. The complete variable domain, with remaining parts taken from reference TRBV29-1 and TRBJ1-1, reads SAVISQKPSRDICQRGTSLTIQCQVDSQVTMMFWYRQQPGQSLTLIATANQGSEATYESGFVIDKFPISRPNLTFSTLTVSNMSPEDSSIYLCSASRDLTSEAFFGQGTRLTVV.

There are many counts of this clonotype. The chain has TRBV7-2 and TRBJ2-4; 8 bases are shared with TRBD1. J was trimmed by 5 bases and V by 3 bases; bases with no gene match: 3. The CDR3 loop spans 14 amino acids. Germline V lookup: CDR1 SGHTA, CDR2 FQGNSA. The DNA of the CDR3 is TGTGCCAGCAGCTTGGACAGGGTTGAAAACATTCAGTACTTC. It yields the protein CASSLDRVENIQYF.

The table lists this clonotype with a few counts. V and J are TRBV7-2 and TRBJ2-1, with D possibly being TRBD1 or TRBD2 (5 bases each). Germline CDR1 SGHTA, CDR2 FQGNSA. The V end lost 6 bases, the J end lost 4 bases, and 16 bases lay between the germline ends. CDR3 length: 15 amino acids. The CDR3, as DNA: TGTGCCAGCAGAGTCACCGGGACCGATTACAATGAGCAGTTCTTC. Translated: CASRVTGTDYNEQFF. The variable domain in full, with the rest retrieved from reference TRBV7-2 and TRBJ2-1, is GAGVSQSPSNKVTEKGKDVELRCDPISGHTALYWYRQSLGQGLEFLIYFQGNSAPDKSGLPSDRFSAERTGGSVSTLTIQRTQQEDSAVYLCASRVTGTDYNEQFFGPGTRLTVL.

This clonotype was found a few times. The gene calls are TRBV3-1 and TRBJ1-2; D is perhaps TRBD1 (5 bases). The length of the CDR3 is 14 residues. Germline-derived CDR1 and CDR2 are LGHDT and YNNKEL (reference sequence). Between the trimmed V and J ends, which lost 3 bases and 4 bases, there was a span of 12 bases. The CDR3 DNA reads as TGTGCCAGCAGCCATGACAGTCTCGGCTATGGCTACACCTTC. This sequence encodes CASSHDSLGYGYTF.

This clonotype has just a few counts. The chain is built from TRBV30 and TRBJ1-4; D remains ambiguous. CDR3 length: 14 amino acids. Trimming took off 0 bases at V and 3 bases at J, with 8 bases between the two ends. Looked up from germline, CDR1 is GTSNPN and CDR2 is SVGIG (reference sequence). CDR3 residues: CAWSVNSPNEKLFF. CDR3 nucleotide sequence: TGTGCCTGGAGTGTAAACAGCCCTAATGAAAAACTGTTTTTT.

This clonotype has at least ten counts. The V call is TRBV6-5, the J call TRBJ1-1; D uncertain. The CDR3 runs 13 residues. The V end was cut by 9 bases, the J end by 3 bases, with 14 bases between. Germline-derived CDR1 and CDR2 are MNHEY and SVGAGI. The CDR3 sequence is CASFDPHDTEAFF. For the CDR3, the DNA is TGTGCCAGTTTCGATCCGCATGACACTGAAGCTTTCTTT.

This sequence joins TRBV18 and TRBJ1-6; no clear D. Trimming pared 3 bases from V and 4 bases from J, leaving 7 bases between. The length of the CDR3 is 14 residues. Germline CDR1 KGHSH, CDR2 LQKENI. The CDR3 here is CASSPETYNSPLHF. The CDR3 DNA reads as TGTGCCAGCTCACCGGAGACTTATAATTCACCCCTCCACTTT.

The chain links TRBV10-2 to TRBJ2-1, with D perhaps matching TRBD1 or TRBD2 (5 bases each). V was shortened by 4 bases and J by 0 bases, with 19 bases between the two germline ends. CDR3 length equals 18 residues. Germline-derived CDR1 and CDR2 are WSHSY and SAAADI. The CDR3 reads CASSGKDRGTSSYNEQFF. CDR3 nucleotide sequence: TGCGCCAGCAGTGGGAAAGACCGAGGGACCAGCTCCTACAATGAGCAGTTCTTC.

This clonotype was observed many times. This rearrangement joins TRBV15 to TRBJ2-1, with 12 bases matching TRBD2. CDR3 length: 14 amino acids. The germline CDR1 and CDR2 sequences are LNHNV and YYDKDF (reference sequence). Unmatched junction bases numbered 6, after V lost 10 bases and J lost 5 bases. The DNA of the CDR3 is TGTGCCATTTCGCTAGCGGGGGGGAACAATGAGCAGTTCTTC. Amino acid sequence: CAISLAGGNNEQFF.

In this sample, this clonotype turned up many times. The chain links TRBV27 to TRBJ1-5; tentative D call: TRBD1 (6 bases). The CDR3 runs 15 residues. Between the trimmed V and J ends, which lost 6 bases and 2 bases, there was a span of 14 bases. Germline CDR1 reads MNHEY; CDR2 reads SMNVEV (reference sequence). CDR3 in amino acids: CASSRGGRGNQPQHF. CDR3 coding DNA: TGTGCCAGCAGCCGAGGGGGAAGAGGCAATCAGCCCCAGCATTTT.

This clonotype came up many times. This CDR3 reads CASSLFPRRGESYEQYF. In nucleotides, the CDR3 is TGCGCCAGCAGCCTTTTTCCGAGACGAGGGGAATCCTACGAGCAGTACTTC. The chain links TRBV5-1 to TRBJ2-7; perhaps D is TRBD1 or TRBD2 (5 bases each). This CDR3 is built from 17 residues. The germline V and J ends were trimmed by 4 bases and 1 base, with 21 bases remaining between them. Germline values: CDR1 SGHRS, CDR2 YFSETQ. The complete variable domain, with remaining parts taken from reference TRBV5-1 and TRBJ2-7, reads KAGVTQTPRYLIKTRGQQVTLSCSPISGHRSVSWYQQTPGQGLQFLFEYFSETQRNKGNFPGRFSGRQFSNSRSEMNVSTLELGDSALYLCASSLFPRRGESYEQYFGPGTRLTVT.

This sequence joins TRBV15 and TRBJ1-5; D gene unclear. This CDR3 comprises 13 residues. Germline V gene sequence: CDR1 LNHNV, CDR2 YYDKDF (reference sequence). Trimming removed 6 bases from V and 5 bases from J, with 11 bases in between. The CDR3 loop reads CATSDMYYQPQHF. The DNA of the CDR3 is TGTGCCACCAGTGACATGTATTATCAGCCCCAGCATTTT.

There are many counts of this clonotype. The chain links TRBV20-1 to TRBJ2-2; 10 bases match TRBD1. Germline V gives CDR1 DFQATT, CDR2 SNEGSKA (reference sequence). This CDR3 is built from 13 residues. J gave up 4 bases and V 5 bases, and 1 base lay outside the gene matches. The CDR3 nucleotides read TGCAGTGCTTGGGACAGGGGCACCGGGGAGCTGTTTTTT. Encoded protein: CSAWDRGTGELFF.

This clonotype has a handful of counts. The chain joins TRBV9 to TRBJ1-1; D may be TRBD1 (5 bases). Per the germline V gene, CDR1 is SGDLS and CDR2 is YYNGEE. CDR3 length equals 16 residues. Trimming cost V 3 bases and J 1 base, with 16 bases left between them. The CDR3 loop is CASSGGDQIPNTEAFF. For the CDR3, the DNA is TGTGCCAGCAGCGGGGGGGACCAAATACCGAACACTGAAGCTTTCTTT.

This clonotype was counted at least ten times. The CDR3 DNA reads TGTGCCAGTAGAGACAGGGGCCGCACAGATACGCAGTATTTT. It yields the protein CASRDRGRTDTQYF. V usage is TRBV19 and J usage is TRBJ2-3; 8 bases are a match to TRBD1. In germline, CDR1 is LNHDA, CDR2 SQIVND (reference sequence). The CDR3 is 14 residues long. Trimming cost V 6 bases and J 1 base; bases outside gene matches: 3.

This clonotype was seen only a few times. The V gene is TRBV12-5, the J gene TRBJ1-1, with D unresolved. The germline V gene encodes CDR1 LGHNT and CDR2 FRNRAP. The length of the CDR3 is 14 residues. Trimming removed 2 bases at V and 1 base at J, with 8 bases between. The CDR3 region has the DNA TGTGCTAGTGGTTTGCCGGTCGGGAACACTGAAGCTTTCTTT. Its translation: CASGLPVGNTEAFF.

This clonotype was seen a handful of times. This chain joins TRBV27 and TRBJ1-4; 8 nucleotides match TRBD1. This CDR3 is built from 15 residues. CDR1 is MNHEY, CDR2 SMNVEV, per germline (reference sequence). With 1 base clipped from V and 4 bases from J, the junction kept 2 bases outside the gene matches. The CDR3 spells CASSLYGQGNEKLFF. Written as DNA, the CDR3 is TGTGCCAGCAGTTTATACGGACAGGGTAATGAAAAACTGTTTTTT.

The rearrangement joins TRBV5-8 to TRBJ1-1; D remains ambiguous. The CDR3 is made up of 14 amino acids. Germline V lookup: CDR1 SGHTS, CDR2 YDEGEE. V was trimmed by 0 bases and J by 7 bases, leaving 13 bases between them. The CDR3 sequence: CASSLGRPSGEAFF. CDR3 DNA: TGTGCCAGCAGCTTGGGGCGCCCATCCGGTGAAGCTTTCTTT.

This sequence joins TRBV18 and TRBJ1-2; D unresolved. Trimming removed 0 bases from V and 0 bases from J, with 5 bases in between. This CDR3 spans 14 amino acids. Germline CDR1 KGHSH, CDR2 LQKENI. The CDR3 here is CASSPPATNYGYTF. CDR3 coding DNA: TGTGCCAGCTCACCACCGGCGACTAACTATGGCTACACCTTC.

This clonotype was observed many times. The chain combines TRBV7-2 with TRBJ2-1; tentatively, D is TRBD1 or TRBD2 (6 bases each). Trimming removed 1 base from V and 15 bases from J, with 13 bases in between. CDR1 SGHTA and CDR2 FQGNSA come from the germline V gene. CDR3 length: 12 amino acids. CDR3 loop: CASSLGGGPLFF. The CDR3 region has the DNA TGTGCCAGCAGCTTAGGTGGGGGGCCCTTGTTCTTC. Full variable domain (outside the CDR3, taken from reference TRBV7-2 and TRBJ2-1): GAGVSQSPSNKVTEKGKDVELRCDPISGHTALYWYRQSLGQGLEFLIYFQGNSAPDKSGLPSDRFSAERTGGSVSTLTIQRTQQEDSAVYLCASSLGGGPLFFGPGTRLTVL.